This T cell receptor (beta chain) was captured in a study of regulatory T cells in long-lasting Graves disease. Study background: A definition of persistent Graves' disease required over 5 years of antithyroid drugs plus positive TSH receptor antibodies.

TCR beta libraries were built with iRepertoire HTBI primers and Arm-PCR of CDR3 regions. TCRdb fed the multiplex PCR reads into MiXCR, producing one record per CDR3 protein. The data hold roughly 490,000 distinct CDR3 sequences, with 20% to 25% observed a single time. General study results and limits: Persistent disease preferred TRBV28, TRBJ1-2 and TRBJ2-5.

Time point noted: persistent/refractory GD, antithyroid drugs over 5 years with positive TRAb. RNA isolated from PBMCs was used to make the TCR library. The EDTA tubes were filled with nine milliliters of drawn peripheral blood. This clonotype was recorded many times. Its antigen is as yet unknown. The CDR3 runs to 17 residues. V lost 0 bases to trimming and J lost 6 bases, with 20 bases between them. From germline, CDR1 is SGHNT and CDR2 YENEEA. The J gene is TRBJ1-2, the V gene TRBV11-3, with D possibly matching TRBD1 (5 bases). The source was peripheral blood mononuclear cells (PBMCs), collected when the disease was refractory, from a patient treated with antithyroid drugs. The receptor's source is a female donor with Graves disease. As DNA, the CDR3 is TGTGCCAGCAGCTTAGAGGGTCTGGGACTCCCGACCCATGGCTACACCTTC. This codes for CASSLEGLGLPTHGYTF.